This entry concerns a single T cell receptor (beta chain). Germline CDR1 MNHEY, CDR2 SVGEGT. The CDR3 length is 17 residues. The V gene lost 6 bases and the J gene lost 0 bases, with 20 bases spanning the gap. The entry originates in a study of T cells in tumors after PD-1 blockade. Overall study: Blood samples averaged around 110,000 templates (range roughly 24,679-270,000) and fewer than 40,000 unique clonotypes.

Method: immunoSEQ multiplex PCR; TCRdb's copy keeps in-frame clones and lacks some. Here the sample spans some 60,000 clones, around 80% being singletons. Sample: PBMCs, taken before anti-PD-1 treatment. The chain carries TRBV6-2 or TRBV6-3 and TRBJ1-1, with D perhaps TRBD1 (5 bases). The sequence derives from a human donor with basal cell carcinoma. DNA of the CDR3: TGTGCCAGCAGCCGCCGGGGCCCGGGGGTATTGAACACTGAAGCTTTCTTT. Protein sequence: CASSRRGPGVLNTEAFF.